Listed below are T cell receptor beta chains from one sample, sequenced in a study of T-cell reconstitution after alpha-beta-depleted transplantation in children. One entry per CDR3 protein results from TCRdb running MiXCR on the PCR reads. This table has some 200,000 distinct CDR3 sequences, less than 15% appearing once. The sample in question was PBMCs from the stem cell graft donor, obtained from the stem cell graft. The receptors here all came from a human donor who donated a stem cell graft to a child with acute lymphoblastic leukemia. CDR3s include the opening cysteine and the closing phenylalanine or tryptophan. The order of the fields is J gene, clone size, D gene, V gene, CDR3 DNA, CDR3 protein. A D gene is named only where the DNA matches it firmly. Part of the rows lack a size; the others show once, few, many or a class for expanded clones.

TRBJ2-3 | . | . | TRBV29-1 | TGCAGCGGGGAGCTCACAGATACGCAGTATTTT | CSGELTDTQYF
TRBJ1-6 | . | TRBD1 | TRBV19 | TGTGCCAGTAGTTCCCAGACAGGGGGTCGTTCACCCCTCCACTTT | CASSSQTGGRSPLHF
TRBJ2-3 | few | . | TRBV5-1 | TGCGCCAGCAGCTTCAACGGAGGGTACACAGATACGCAGTATTTT | CASSFNGGYTDTQYF
TRBJ1-1 | . | TRBD1 | TRBV2 | TGTGCCAGCAGTGAGGACAGGGGTACTGAAGCTTTCTTT | CASSEDRGTEAFF
TRBJ2-3 | many | . | TRBV6-5 | TGTGCCAGCCGCCAGGACAGCACAGATACGCAGTATTTT | CASRQDSTDTQYF
TRBJ1-5 | many | . | TRBV20-1 | TGCAGTGCTAACAGGGCTAACCAGCCCCAGCATTTT | CSANRANQPQHF
TRBJ2-2 | . | TRBD1 | TRBV7-9 | TGTGCCAGCAGCTTAATGGGACAGCCCACCGGGGAGCTGTTTTTT | CASSLMGQPTGELFF
TRBJ1-1 | many | . | TRBV10-3 | TGTGCCATCAGTCCGGGACAGAACACTGAAGCTTTCTTT | CAISPGQNTEAFF
TRBJ2-1 | . | . | TRBV28 | TGTGCCAGCAGTCGCCGAATCCGGGAGATAAACAATGAGCAGTTCTTC | CASSRRIREINNEQFF
TRBJ2-1 | many | . | TRBV6-2/TRBV6-3 | TGTGCCAGCACCTGGGCCGGGACAAAATCCGGTGAGCAGTTCTTC | CASTWAGTKSGEQFF
TRBJ1-1 | . | . | TRBV3-1 | TGTGCCAGCAGCCAAGTCCCAGACGTGAGAAACACTGAAGCTTTCTTT | CASSQVPDVRNTEAFF
TRBJ2-7 | many | TRBD2 | TRBV5-1 | TGCGCCAGCAGCTTGGGACTAGCGGGTGCCTACGAGCAGTACTTC | CASSLGLAGAYEQYF
TRBJ2-3 | . | . | TRBV30 | TGTGCCTGGAGCGCTCGAGAGGGTACAGATACGCAGTATTTT | CAWSAREGTDTQYF
TRBJ2-7 | many | TRBD2 | TRBV6-1 | TGTGCCAGCCCTGAGAGGGCTAGCGGGAACGAGCAGTACTTC | CASPERASGNEQYF
TRBJ1-2 | many | TRBD1 | TRBV7-2 | TGTGCCAGCAGCTTAGCAGCCCCCGGGCAGGGGGCCCACCTATCCACCTTC | CASSLAAPGQGAHLSTF
TRBJ2-1 | many | . | TRBV5-1 | TGCGCCAGCAGCTTGAGTGGGAGTACTTTAGATGAGCAGTTCTTC | CASSLSGSTLDEQFF
TRBJ1-1 | many | . | TRBV7-9 | TGTGCCAGCAGCCTCGTAACAGGGAACACTGAAGCTTTCTTT | CASSLVTGNTEAFF
TRBJ2-6 | many | . | TRBV12-5 | TGTGCTAGTGGTTTGGTACTAGGACACAGCTCTGGGGCCAACGTCCTGACTTTC | CASGLVLGHSSGANVLTF
TRBJ2-7 | few | . | TRBV7-9 | TGTGCCAGCAGCCGAACACCGTACGAGCAGTACTTC | CASSRTPYEQYF
TRBJ2-1 | many | . | TRBV20-1 | TGCAGTGCTAGAGATGTTTGGCGGGAAGGAGTTGAGCAGTTCTTC | CSARDVWREGVEQFF
TRBJ1-2 | many | . | TRBV5-5 | TGTGCCAGCAGTTTACAGGGATCTAACTATGGCTACACCTTC | CASSLQGSNYGYTF
TRBJ1-1 | . | . | TRBV19 | TGTGCCAGTAGTATAACGGTGAGGGTTGGATTAGGCACTGAAGCTTTCTTT | CASSITVRVGLGTEAFF
TRBJ2-2 | . | TRBD1 | TRBV2 | TGTGCCAGCAGCCAGACAGGGCACACCGGGGAGCTGTTTTTT | CASSQTGHTGELFF
TRBJ2-7 | many | TRBD2 | TRBV7-8 | TGTGCCAGCAGCCCGGGACTAGCGGGCAACGAGCAGTACTTC | CASSPGLAGNEQYF
TRBJ2-5 | . | TRBD1 | TRBV20-1 | TGCAGTGCTTACCCGGGACAGGGGAAGAAGGAGACCCAGTACTTC | CSAYPGQGKKETQYF
TRBJ1-5 | many | . | TRBV20-1 | TGCAGTGCAGCAGGGACTGGCAATCAGCCCCAGCATTTT | CSAAGTGNQPQHF